This T cell receptor (beta chain) was found in a study of T-cell memory formation after mild COVID-19. Study-level results: Clones shrinking between day 15 and 85 showed a balanced CD4/CD8 split, and those that grew later tilted toward CD4+. Cross-reactive memory seemingly joined, as some responding clones were found in pre-infection memory. CD4+ clones that contracted lay mainly in CM and EM; CD8+ ones lay in EMRA.

A remark on this clonotype: Its antigen is as yet unknown.

It was 5'RACE with constant-segment primers that produced the TCR alpha and TCR beta cDNA libraries, which carried sample barcodes and UMIs. TCRdb reanalysed the 5' RACE reads using MiXCR and keeps one entry per CDR3 protein. The sample has around 510,000 distinct CDR3 sequences, about 20% seen once. This receptor was obtained from an adult woman who had mild COVID-19 (a few samples of this study predate the infection). Cell type and time point are not known. The specimen was PBMCs or a T cell subset sorted from them (not recorded which).

In nucleotides, the CDR3 is TGCAGTGCTAGGACAGGGGAATGGGACTATGGCTACACCTTC. The encoded protein is CSARTGEWDYGYTF. The V call is TRBV20-1, the J call TRBJ1-2; the match to TRBD1 covers 8 bases. This CDR3 is 14 amino acids long. V was clipped by 3 bases and J by 3 bases; unmatched bases: 6. Germline V gene data show CDR1 as DFQATT and CDR2 as SNEGSKA (reference sequence).